One and the same sample provided the 29 T cell receptor beta chains below, sequenced in a study of CD8+ T cells in alopecia areata. RNA extraction was followed by reverse transcription into cDNA, which acted as the sequencing template. The data were produced by immunoSEQ multiplex PCR, yet TCRdb's version contains in-frame clones alone and is incomplete. The repertoire consists of 65,000 to 75,000 clones, with approximately 43% occurring once and the leading ten covering approximately 17%. The source was CD8+ T cells sorted from blood, collected at week 0. The receptors derive from a human donor with alopecia areata.

Remarks on this clone: The identical CDR3 is also encoded by other nucleotide sequences in the sample. V gene TRBV29-1 combines with J gene TRBJ2-1; D may be TRBD1 or TRBD2 (6 bases each). This CDR3 comprises 10 residues. Germline CDR1 is SQVTM and CDR2 is ANQGSEA. Trimming pared 6 bases from V and 7 bases from J, leaving 7 bases between. The CDR3 region has the DNA TGCAGCGTAGGGGGGAATGAGCAGTTCTTC. It translates to CSVGGNEQFF.

Here the CDR3 reads CSALTDTQYF. The CDR3 DNA reads TGCAGCGCCTTGACAGATACGCAGTATTTT. The V gene is TRBV29-1, the J gene TRBJ2-3; D is uncertain. Per germline, CDR1 SQVTM and CDR2 ANQGSEA. The CDR3 length is 10 residues. V gave up 7 bases and J gave up 3 bases, with 5 bases separating them.

This chain uses TRBV7-6 with TRBJ2-3, with 11 positions matching TRBD2. The V segment lost 2 bases and the J segment 6 bases; nucleotides outside the gene matches: 4. The CDR3 runs 15 residues. Per the germline V gene, CDR1 is SGHVS and CDR2 is FNYEAQ. The CDR3 protein is CASSLRTSGPDTQYF. In DNA form, the CDR3 reads TGTGCCAGCAGCTTAAGGACTAGCGGGCCGGATACGCAGTATTTT.

The chain is built from TRBV19 and TRBJ1-1, with 7 bases aligning to TRBD1. V shed 3 bases and J 1 base; nucleotides not matched to a gene: 2. This CDR3 has 14 amino acids. From germline, CDR1 is LNHDA and CDR2 SQIVND (reference sequence). The CDR3 reads CASSIGDRNTEAFF. DNA for the CDR3: TGTGCCAGTAGTATTGGGGACAGGAACACTGAAGCTTTCTTT. Full variable domain (missing parts from reference TRBV19 and TRBJ1-1): DGGITQSPKYLFRKEGQNVTLSCEQNLNHDAMYWYRQDPGQGLRLIYYSQIVNDFQKGDIAEGYSVSREKKESFPLTVTSAQKNPTAFYLCASSIGDRNTEAFFGQGTRLTVV.

The chain joins TRBV4-2 to TRBJ2-5; TRBD2 matches at 8 bases. With V trimmed by 1 base and J by 5 bases, 15 bases remained unmatched. Germline V gives CDR1 LGHNA, CDR2 YNFKEQ. The length of the CDR3 is 18 residues. CDR3 in DNA: TGTGCCAGCAGCCAAGCCACAGGTCGAGGACTAGCAGCCGAGACCCAGTACTTC. It translates to CASSQATGRGLAAETQYF.

This clone was seen a handful of times. The chain employs TRBV7-8 and TRBJ2-2; the D is unclear. Trimming shortened V by 9 bases and J by 7 bases, and 6 bases separated the two germline ends. Germline V lookup: CDR1 SGHVS, CDR2 FQNEAQ. This CDR3 comprises 10 residues. This chain's CDR3 is CASGDGELFF. Written as DNA, the CDR3 is TGTGCCAGTGGGGACGGGGAGCTGTTTTTT.

The V and J genes are TRBV29-1 and TRBJ2-7, with D perhaps matching TRBD1 (6 bases). CDR3 length: 13 amino acids. Germline values: CDR1 SQVTM, CDR2 ANQGSEA. V lost 4 bases and J lost 1, with 11 bases in between. In DNA, the CDR3 is TGCAGCGTTGCGAAGGACAGTTCCTACGAGCAGTACTTC. This codes for CSVAKDSSYEQYF.

This chain links TRBV11-2 with TRBJ1-5, with 7 bases fitting TRBD1. The length of the CDR3 is 14 residues. V gave up 7 bases and J gave up 1 base; unmatched junction bases: 4. Germline V lookup: CDR1 SGHAT, CDR2 FQNNGV. CDR3 sequence (DNA): TGTGCCAGCAAACAGGGGACAAGCAATCAGCCCCAGCATTTT. It encodes CASKQGTSNQPQHF.

This clone was seen more than once but under ten times. This chain links TRBV7-9 with TRBJ2-2; D may be TRBD1 or TRBD2 (6 bases each). This CDR3 is 15 amino acids long. V lost 4 bases and J lost 8, with 17 bases in between. CDR1 is SEHNR and CDR2 is FQNEAQ in the germline V gene (reference sequence). CDR3 amino acids: CASSSRTRGRGELFF. DNA of the CDR3: TGTGCCAGCAGCTCACGGACCCGGGGGCGAGGGGAGCTGTTTTTT. The full variable domain, completed using reference TRBV7-9 and TRBJ2-2, is DTGVSQNPRHKITKRGQNVTFRCDPISEHNRLYWYRQTLGQGPEFLTYFQNEAQLEKSRLLSDRFSAERPKGSFSTLEIQRTEQGDSAMYLCASSSRTRGRGELFFGEGSRLTVL.

This sequence joins TRBV29-1 and TRBJ1-1, with D unclear. The V and J ends lost 7 bases and 7 bases respectively, with 10 bases between them. The germline V gene encodes CDR1 SQVTM and CDR2 ANQGSEA. CDR3 size: 10 residues. The CDR3 DNA follows: TGCAGCGCCCGTGGACTTGAAGCTTTCTTT. It encodes CSARGLEAFF.

The genes are TRBV7-9 and TRBJ1-3; D unclear. Germline V lookup: CDR1 SEHNR, CDR2 FQNEAQ (reference sequence). V gave up 7 bases and J gave up 0 bases, with 7 bases separating them. CDR3 length: 13 residues. CDR3 sequence reads: CASTPFSGNTIYF. CDR3 DNA sequence: TGTGCCAGCACCCCTTTCTCTGGAAACACCATATATTTT.

CDR3: CASSQHLAGGANVLTF. Written as DNA, the CDR3 is TGTGCCAGCAGCCAACACCTAGCTGGTGGGGCCAACGTCCTGACTTTC. The chain has TRBV4-2 and TRBJ2-6, with D perhaps matching TRBD2 (5 bases). V gave up 2 bases and J gave up 3 bases, with 11 bases separating them. CDR1 and CDR2 (germline): LGHNA, YNFKEQ. The CDR3 sequence is 16 residues long.

J is TRBJ2-3 and V is TRBV27; 9 nucleotides align to TRBD2. Germline V gene data show CDR1 as MNHEY and CDR2 as SMNVEV (reference sequence). The CDR3 loop spans 16 amino acids. Trimming at V came to 5 bases and at J to 2 bases, leaving 8 bases not matched to a gene. The CDR3: CASSPLASGNTDTQYF. The DNA for the CDR3 is TGTGCCAGCAGTCCCCTGGCTAGCGGGAACACAGATACGCAGTATTTT.

This clone was detected once. V and J are TRBV9 and TRBJ2-2; D possibly corresponds to TRBD1 (6 bases). CDR1 is SGDLS and CDR2 is YYNGEE in the germline V gene. The length of the CDR3 is 16 residues. V gave up 0 bases and J gave up 9 bases, with 18 bases separating them. The CDR3 loop reads CASSVEGRGPPRELFF. CDR3 coding DNA: TGTGCCAGCAGCGTAGAAGGCAGGGGACCTCCTAGGGAGCTGTTTTTT. Full variable domain (outside the CDR3, taken from reference TRBV9 and TRBJ2-2): DSGVTQTPKHLITATGQRVTLRCSPRSGDLSVYWYQQSLDQGLQFLIQYYNGEERAKGNILERFSAQQFPDLHSELNLSSLELGDSALYFCASSVEGRGPPRELFFGEGSRLTVL.

As for this clone: In the same sample, other DNA sequences code for this CDR3. The rearrangement joins TRBV29-1 to TRBJ2-3; D uncertain. Trimming pared 0 bases from V and 3 bases from J, leaving 4 bases between. The CDR3 contains 12 residues. CDR1 and CDR2 from the germline V gene are SQVTM and ANQGSEA. As DNA, the CDR3 is TGCAGCGTTGAAGAAGCGACAGATACGCAGTATTTT. Translated, it gives CSVEEATDTQYF.

The chain joins TRBV5-1 to TRBJ2-1, with 9 positions matching TRBD1. The CDR3 covers 14 residues. Germline-derived CDR1 and CDR2 are SGHRS and YFSETQ. V lost 4 bases, J lost 7 bases, and 6 bases stayed unmatched. CDR3 amino acids: CASSPGTGMNEQFF. CDR3 DNA sequence: TGCGCCAGCAGCCCCGGGACAGGGATGAATGAGCAGTTCTTC.

CDR3 loop: CASSPRDRGNTEAFF. The CDR3 DNA sequence: TGTGCCAGCAGCCCTCGGGACAGAGGGAACACTGAAGCTTTCTTT. The gene calls are TRBV9 and TRBJ1-1, with TRBD1 matching over 7 bases. Trimming cost V 4 bases and J 1 base; bases outside gene matches: 7. The CDR3 runs to 15 residues. Germline V CDR1 and CDR2: SGDLS, YYNGEE.

This clone was seen a few times. The V gene is TRBV4-1, the J gene TRBJ2-3; 7 nucleotides match TRBD1. This CDR3 spans 15 amino acids. Germline V CDR1 and CDR2: MGHRA, YSYEKL. V dropped 4 bases and J dropped 2; count of bases not matched to a gene: 6. The DNA for the CDR3 is TGCGCCAGCAGCCCTCATCAGGGGGACACAGATACGCAGTATTTT. It translates to CASSPHQGDTDTQYF.

This clone was seen repeatedly, ten times or more. J is TRBJ2-2 and V is TRBV30; 11 bases agree with TRBD1. The length of the CDR3 is 15 residues. In germline, CDR1 is GTSNPN, CDR2 SVGIG (reference sequence). V was clipped by 7 bases and J by 6 bases; unmatched bases: 10. CDR3: CALRPWTGGPGELFF. DNA for the CDR3: TGTGCCTTAAGACCCTGGACAGGGGGCCCCGGGGAGCTGTTTTTT. The entire variable domain, with the rest obtained from reference TRBV30 and TRBJ2-2, is as follows: SQTIHQWPATLVQPVGSPLSLECTVEGTSNPNLYWYRQAAGRGLQLLFYSVGIGQISSEVPQNLSASRPQDRQFILSSKKLLLSDSGFYLCALRPWTGGPGELFFGEGSRLTVL.

The chain has TRBV7-9 and TRBJ1-1; D is uncertain. The CDR3 length is 13 residues. Deletions cut 5 bases from V and 8 bases from J, with 15 bases between. Germline CDR1 reads SEHNR; CDR2 reads FQNEAQ (reference sequence). The CDR3 sequence is CASSLDPASEAFF. CDR3 DNA: TGTGCCAGCAGCCTGGACCCTGCCAGCGAAGCTTTCTTT.

This clone was observed a handful of times. The chain links TRBV29-1 to TRBJ2-7; no definite D call. This CDR3 contains 16 residues. Trimming removed 5 bases at V and 0 bases at J, with 20 bases between. Germline-derived CDR1 and CDR2 are SQVTM and ANQGSEA. CDR3 nucleotide sequence: TGCAGCGTTTTATGGTCGACGGCGGCCAGCTCCTACGAGCAGTACTTC. It yields the protein CSVLWSTAASSYEQYF.

This clone turned up a few times. The chain has TRBV5-1 and TRBJ1-1; D gene uncertain. Germline values: CDR1 SGHRS, CDR2 YFSETQ. V was clipped by 0 bases and J by 4 bases, with 4 bases between them. This CDR3 spans 12 amino acids. CDR3 sequence: CASSLGATEAFF. The CDR3 DNA sequence: TGCGCCAGCAGCTTGGGTGCCACTGAAGCTTTCTTT.

This clone was recorded a few times. The gene calls are TRBV7-8 and TRBJ2-1; 13 nucleotides match TRBD2. Germline lookup yields CDR1 SGHVS and CDR2 FQNEAQ. J was trimmed by 0 bases and V by 5 bases; bases with no gene match: 7. The CDR3 loop spans 18 amino acids. The CDR3 loop is CASSTGLAGSSSYNEQFF. The CDR3 DNA follows: TGTGCCAGCAGCACGGGACTAGCGGGAAGTAGCTCCTACAATGAGCAGTTCTTC.

The J gene is TRBJ2-7, the V gene TRBV7-9; D gene unclear. The germline V and J ends were trimmed by 4 bases and 0 bases, with 16 bases remaining between them. The germline V gene encodes CDR1 SEHNR and CDR2 FQNEAQ (reference sequence). The CDR3 contains 16 residues. This CDR3 reads CASSSYGGQSSYEQYF. In DNA, the CDR3 is TGTGCCAGCAGCTCCTATGGTGGGCAGAGCTCCTACGAGCAGTACTTC.

This chain uses TRBV6-5 with TRBJ1-2, with 9 positions matching TRBD1. The CDR3 runs 14 residues. The germline V gene encodes CDR1 MNHEY and CDR2 SVGAGI. The ends lost 0 bases at V and 6 bases at J; junction bases unmatched: 2. The CDR3 DNA reads as TGTGCCAGCAGTTACTCACAGGGGGCAAATGGCTACACCTTC. As protein: CASSYSQGANGYTF.

The sample holds a few counts of this clone. Other DNA sequences of this sample code for an identical CDR3. This sequence joins TRBV4-2 and TRBJ2-7; D unresolved. The V end lost 4 bases, the J end lost 3 bases, and 4 bases lay between the germline ends. The CDR3 is 11 amino acids. Germline V CDR1 and CDR2: LGHNA, YNFKEQ. The CDR3 spells CASSPGYEQYF. The CDR3 coding sequence is TGTGCCAGCAGCCCCGGCTACGAGCAGTACTTC.

This clone was detected only a few times. The J gene is TRBJ2-7, the V gene TRBV29-1; TRBD2 matches 13 bases. The CDR3 covers 14 residues. Germline CDR1 reads SQVTM; CDR2 reads ANQGSEA. The junction had 2 bases not matched to a gene; V was cut back by 4 bases and J by 2 bases. In nucleotides, the CDR3 is TGCAGCGTTGCTGGACTAGCGGGGGCCTACGAGCAGTACTTC. Protein sequence: CSVAGLAGAYEQYF.

Many counts were recorded for this clone. The chain uses TRBV7-3 and TRBJ2-7; D not certain. The CDR3 covers 13 residues. Germline-derived CDR1 and CDR2 are SGHTA and FQGTGA. V was trimmed by 2 bases and J by 2 bases, leaving 7 bases between them. CDR3 in amino acids: CASSLDRAYEQYF. The DNA for the CDR3 is TGTGCCAGCAGCTTAGACCGAGCCTACGAGCAGTACTTC.

V and J are TRBV29-1 and TRBJ2-7, with no clear D. Germline V gene sequence: CDR1 SQVTM, CDR2 ANQGSEA. The CDR3 totals 11 residues. The ends were cut back, 2 bases at V and 5 bases at J, with 7 bases in the middle. Here the CDR3 reads CSVERHNEQYF. The CDR3 bases are TGCAGCGTTGAACGGCACAACGAGCAGTACTTC.